A single sample gave rise to the 26 T cell receptor beta chains below, sequenced in a study of shared clonotypes between healthy human individuals. The table came from immunoSEQ multiplex PCR; TCRdb's copy has only in-frame clones and leaves some out. The sample records about 1.1 million clones, roughly 77% being singletons. Sequencing was done on a sample of memory CD4+ T cells from PBMCs. Subset reported: CD45RA-negative fraction. These receptors all stem from a man aged 18 to 29 in good health. Some clones in this sample may be carry-over from other donors' samples.

A note on this clone: Other DNA sequences in the sample encode the same CDR3. The CDR3 protein is CASSAGTGRSYGYTF. CDR3 in DNA: TGTGCCAGCAGCGCTGGGACAGGGCGGTCCTATGGCTACACCTTC. This chain connects TRBV9 to TRBJ1-2; 9 bases are a match to TRBD1. V dropped 3 bases and J dropped 4; count of bases not matched to a gene: 7. This CDR3 is 15 amino acids long. Germline CDR1 SGDLS, CDR2 YYNGEE.

V usage is TRBV27 and J usage is TRBJ2-3, with 8 bases lining up with TRBD2. Germline V gene data show CDR1 as MNHEY and CDR2 as SMNVEV (reference sequence). V was clipped by 5 bases and J by 9 bases; unmatched bases: 4. The CDR3 loop spans 12 amino acids. CDR3 nucleotides: TGTGCCAGCAGTCTCCGCGGGGGGACGCAGTATTTT. It encodes CASSLRGGTQYF.

The genes are TRBV5-6 and TRBJ2-6, with D possibly TRBD1 on 6 matching bases. Germline-derived CDR1 and CDR2 are SGHDT and YYEEEE. CDR3 length equals 18 residues. Trimming took off 4 bases at V and 4 bases at J, with 21 bases between the two ends. The CDR3 region is CASSPLTPTGTGANVLTF. Written as DNA, the CDR3 is TGTGCCAGCAGCCCCCTGACTCCTACAGGGACCGGGGCCAACGTCCTGACTTTC.

This clone came up once. The rearrangement links TRBV6-5 to TRBJ2-7; the match to TRBD1 covers 8 bases. Losses at the gene ends were 4 bases for V and 2 bases for J; bases not matched to a gene: 10. The length of the CDR3 is 16 residues. Germline V gene sequence: CDR1 MNHEY, CDR2 SVGAGI. Written as DNA, the CDR3 is TGTGCCAGCAGTTCTCCGATTGACAGGGGCACCTACGAGCAGTACTTC. Translation: CASSSPIDRGTYEQYF.

The V and J genes are TRBV27 and TRBJ1-1; D perhaps matches TRBD1 (6 bases). The CDR3 is 14 residues long. CDR1 MNHEY and CDR2 SMNVEV come from the germline V gene (reference sequence). V was pared by 4 bases and J by 1 base, with 10 bases between. The chain's CDR3 is CASSSLQGNTEAFF. In nucleotides, the CDR3 is TGTGCCAGCAGTTCGCTACAGGGGAACACTGAAGCTTTCTTT.

CDR3: CASSSHGQGGNEQFF. CDR3 DNA: TGTGCCAGCAGCTCCCACGGACAGGGGGGCAATGAGCAGTTCTTC. The V call is TRBV7-9, the J call TRBJ2-1; TRBD1 matches at 10 bases. CDR1 is SEHNR and CDR2 is FQNEAQ in the germline V gene (reference sequence). The CDR3 sequence is 15 residues long. V lost 4 bases to trimming and J lost 6 bases; unmatched junction nucleotides: 6.

About this clone itself: The sample contains more than one DNA sequence encoding this CDR3. This rearrangement joins TRBV27 to TRBJ2-7; 8 bases align to TRBD2. Germline assignment: CDR1 MNHEY and CDR2 SMNVEV (reference sequence). After removal of 4 bases from V and 3 bases from J, the junction contained 2 bases not matched to a gene. The CDR3 sequence is 13 residues long. The CDR3 DNA follows: TGTGCCAGCAGTTCCGGGACTAGCTACGAGCAGTACTTC. It is translated as CASSSGTSYEQYF.

The chain has TRBV4-1 and TRBJ2-3; TRBD1 agrees at 7 bases. After removal of 4 bases from V and 7 bases from J, the junction contained 5 bases not matched to a gene. CDR1 and CDR2 (germline): MGHRA, YSYEKL. The CDR3 totals 13 residues. CDR3 amino acids: CASSLDRPNTQYF. The DNA for the CDR3 is TGCGCCAGCAGCCTGGACAGGCCTAATACGCAGTATTTT.

The rearrangement joins TRBV2 to TRBJ1-5, with 10 positions matching TRBD1. Unmatched junction bases numbered 8, after V lost 6 bases and J lost 15 bases. Germline values: CDR1 SNHLY, CDR2 FYNNEI. CDR3 length equals 12 residues. The CDR3 sequence: CASSGDRGSGHF. CDR3 nucleotide sequence: TGTGCCAGCAGCGGGGACAGGGGAAGCGGGCATTTT.

The chain's CDR3 is CASTAQPSNTEAFF. DNA of the CDR3: TGCGCCAGCACCGCACAACCCTCGAACACTGAAGCTTTCTTT. This chain uses TRBV5-1 with TRBJ1-1; D ambiguous. The ends were cut back, 6 bases at V and 1 base at J, with 13 bases in the middle. The length of the CDR3 is 14 residues. Germline CDR1 reads SGHRS; CDR2 reads YFSETQ. Based on the CDR3 plus reference TRBV5-1 and TRBJ1-1, the full variable domain is KAGVTQTPRYLIKTRGQQVTLSCSPISGHRSVSWYQQTPGQGLQFLFEYFSETQRNKGNFPGRFSGRQFSNSRSEMNVSTLELGDSALYLCASTAQPSNTEAFFGQGTRLTVV.

There are a few counts of this clone. The CDR3 reads CASSAQGAGEAFF. The CDR3 DNA follows: TGTGCCAGCAGCGCACAGGGGGCTGGCGAAGCTTTCTTT. The V gene is TRBV5-5, the J gene TRBJ1-1; 9 nucleotides align to TRBD1. This CDR3 spans 13 amino acids. J gave up 8 bases and V 4 bases, and 6 bases lay outside the gene matches. Looked up from germline, CDR1 is SGHKS and CDR2 is YYEKEE (reference sequence).

The chain couples TRBV4-2 to TRBJ2-7; D perhaps matches TRBD1 (6 bases). Trimming pared 4 bases from V and 0 bases from J, leaving 13 bases between. The CDR3 contains 15 residues. Germline V gene sequence: CDR1 LGHNA, CDR2 YNFKEQ. The CDR3 loop is CASSRDGTSSYEQYF. CDR3 bases: TGTGCCAGCAGCCGGGACGGGACAAGCTCCTACGAGCAGTACTTC.

The chain carries TRBV28 and TRBJ1-2, with 8 bases identical to TRBD1. The ends lost 5 bases at V and 3 bases at J; junction bases unmatched: 14. CDR3 length: 17 amino acids. CDR1 and CDR2 from the germline V gene are MDHEN and SYDVKM. CDR3 amino acids: CASSPWAGGADYYGYTF. Written as DNA, the CDR3 is TGTGCCAGCAGTCCCTGGGCAGGGGGCGCAGATTACTATGGCTACACCTTC.

With respect to this clone: This specimen includes other DNA sequences encoding the same CDR3. The CDR3 loop reads CASSQGGGGTYEQYF. In DNA form, the CDR3 reads TGTGCCAGCAGCCAAGGGGGGGGAGGCACCTACGAGCAGTACTTC. V gene TRBV14 combines with J gene TRBJ2-7; 7 positions match TRBD2. The CDR3 runs 15 residues. The V gene end was trimmed by 1 base and the J gene end by 2 bases; junction bases not matched to a gene: 5. Germline V gene lookup returns CDR1 SGHDN and CDR2 FVKESK.

J is TRBJ2-7 and V is TRBV9; 8 bases fit TRBD1. The CDR3 runs to 12 residues. The germline CDR1 and CDR2 sequences are SGDLS and YYNGEE. Germline trimming cut 4 bases from V and 6 bases from J; bases unmatched to any gene: 3. The CDR3 bases are TGTGCCAGCAGCATTGACAGGGGCGAGCAGTACTTC. It codes for CASSIDRGEQYF.

The V call is TRBV7-2, the J call TRBJ1-5, with 7 nucleotides matching TRBD1. The CDR3 is 15 residues long. Germline assignment: CDR1 SGHTA and CDR2 FQGNSA. The V gene end was trimmed by 3 bases and the J gene end by 6 bases; junction bases not matched to a gene: 8. In DNA form, the CDR3 reads TGTGCCAGCAGCTTGGATACAGGGGATCGTCAGCCCCAGCATTTT. Residues: CASSLDTGDRQPQHF. The entire variable domain, with the rest obtained from reference TRBV7-2 and TRBJ1-5, is as follows: GAGVSQSPSNKVTEKGKDVELRCDPISGHTALYWYRQSLGQGLEFLIYFQGNSAPDKSGLPSDRFSAERTGGSVSTLTIQRTQQEDSAVYLCASSLDTGDRQPQHFGDGTRLSIL.

V gene TRBV10-1 combines with J gene TRBJ1-2, with unresolved D. The CDR3 extends over 8 amino acids. With 8 bases removed from V and 13 bases from J, the gap between germline ends came to 8 bases. The germline CDR1 and CDR2 sequences are WNHNN and SYGVQD (reference sequence). The DNA of the CDR3 is TGCGCCAGCGGACGCTGCACCTTC. Encoded protein: CASGRCTF.

The CDR3, as DNA: TGTGCCAGCAGCGACTTGGCAGGGAGTTTTCCTAACTATGGCTACACCTTC. Its protein is CASSDLAGSFPNYGYTF. The chain couples TRBV5-6 to TRBJ1-2; weak D call: TRBD1 (5 bases). There are 17 residues in the CDR3. Germline V gene data show CDR1 as SGHDT and CDR2 as YYEEEE. V was cut by 4 bases and J by 0 bases, with 19 bases left in between.

This chain connects TRBV18 to TRBJ2-7; maybe TRBD1 (8 bases). Trimming removed 2 bases at V and 1 base at J, with 12 bases between. Germline V gives CDR1 KGHSH, CDR2 LQKENI. The CDR3 totals 15 residues. The CDR3 reads CASSPTGGVSYEQYF. In nucleotides, the CDR3 is TGTGCCAGCTCACCAACAGGGGGGGTATCCTACGAGCAGTACTTC. Together with reference TRBV18 and TRBJ2-7, the CDR3 gives the full variable domain: NAGVMQNPRHLVRRRGQEARLRCSPMKGHSHVYWYRQLPEEGLKFMVYLQKENIIDESGMPKERFSAEFPKEGPSILRIQQVVRGDSAAYFCASSPTGGVSYEQYFGPGTRLTVT.

This clone was detected a few times. Within the sample, other DNA sequences also encode this same CDR3. The genes are TRBV9 and TRBJ2-3; D gene unclear. Per the germline V gene, CDR1 is SGDLS and CDR2 is YYNGEE. The CDR3 runs to 12 residues. V was trimmed by 0 bases and J by 5 bases, leaving 4 bases between them. The CDR3 DNA reads as TGTGCCAGCAGCGTAGATGTAGATACGCAGTATTTT. Its protein product is CASSVDVDTQYF.

The gene calls are TRBV11-2 and TRBJ2-1; 12 nucleotides align to TRBD2. V gave up 0 bases and J gave up 5 bases; unmatched junction bases: 2. The CDR3 spans 16 residues. Germline V gives CDR1 SGHAT, CDR2 FQNNGV. The CDR3 coding sequence is TGTGCCAGCAGCTTAGAGCTAGCGGGAGGGCACAATGAGCAGTTCTTC. Translation: CASSLELAGGHNEQFF.

The J gene is TRBJ2-7, the V gene TRBV15; D uncertain. Trimming cost V 1 base and J 2 bases, with 12 bases left between them. The CDR3 length is 15 residues. CDR1 and CDR2 from the germline V gene are LNHNV and YYDKDF (reference sequence). CDR3 in amino acids: CATSRGNLNPYEQYF. The CDR3, as DNA: TGTGCCACCAGCAGAGGAAACCTAAACCCCTACGAGCAGTACTTC.

The chain joins TRBV18 to TRBJ2-1; TRBD1 matches at 9 bases. From germline, CDR1 is KGHSH and CDR2 LQKENI. The CDR3 covers 15 residues. The V and J ends lost 0 bases and 8 bases, in that order; junction bases with no gene match: 5. The CDR3 DNA reads as TGTGCCAGCTCACCACCGGAGGACAGGGGCCATGAGCAGTTCTTC. The encoded protein is CASSPPEDRGHEQFF. Complete variable domain (other parts from reference TRBV18 and TRBJ2-1): NAGVMQNPRHLVRRRGQEARLRCSPMKGHSHVYWYRQLPEEGLKFMVYLQKENIIDESGMPKERFSAEFPKEGPSILRIQQVVRGDSAAYFCASSPPEDRGHEQFFGPGTRLTVL.

V usage is TRBV5-4 and J usage is TRBJ2-7, with TRBD2 matching 13 bases. Trimming at V came to 4 bases and at J to 7 bases, leaving 20 bases not matched to a gene. CDR1 and CDR2 from the germline V gene are SGHNT and YYREEE (reference sequence). This CDR3 is 19 amino acids long. This CDR3 is CASSLRTSGSSDVLGEQYF. The CDR3 nucleotides read TGTGCCAGCAGCCTCAGGACTAGCGGGAGTTCAGATGTGTTGGGGGAGCAGTACTTC.

V is TRBV28 and J is TRBJ1-1; the D gene is possibly TRBD1 (5 bases). The germline V gene has CDR1 MDHEN and CDR2 SYDVKM. The CDR3 length is 15 residues. V was shortened by 6 bases and J by 8 bases, with 22 bases between the two germline ends. The CDR3 sequence is CASSPFRGMWKEAFF. The CDR3 coding sequence is TGTGCCAGCAGCCCCTTTAGGGGCATGTGGAAGGAAGCTTTCTTT. The full variable domain, completed using reference TRBV28 and TRBJ1-1, is DVKVTQSSRYLVKRTGEKVFLECVQDMDHENMFWYRQDPGLGLRLIYFSYDVKMKEKGDIPEGYSVSREKKERFSLILESASTNQTSMYLCASSPFRGMWKEAFFGQGTRLTVV.

This clone has only a few counts. This CDR3 is also generated by other DNA sequences in the sample. The gene calls are TRBV27 and TRBJ2-1, with D uncertain. The V end was cut by 6 bases, the J end by 10 bases, with 10 bases between. CDR1 and CDR2 from the germline V gene are MNHEY and SMNVEV (reference sequence). The CDR3 has 11 residues. The CDR3 loop reads CASRRSGEQFF. The CDR3 DNA reads TGTGCCAGCAGGAGATCGGGCGAGCAGTTCTTC.